This TCR beta chain appears in the sequencing data of a study of blood T cell repertoires in COVID-19. The overall study: Acute and convalescent COVID-19 specimens originated in the United States, Italy and Spain. The analysed material was cDNA or gDNA that came from T cells, B-cell-depleted T cells, or PBMCs.

Authors' processing steps: Estimates of nucleated cell counts were drawn from the amplification of reference gene primers. Sequenced by immunoSEQ multiplex PCR; TCRdb stores in-frame clones only, minus some. V and J calls and clone size are copied from that table; D and trimming were computed from the DNA. The sample records around 250,000 clones, 65% to 85% being singletons. Germline V gene sequence: CDR1 SGHTA, CDR2 FQGNSA. Trimming cost V 0 bases and J 5 bases; bases outside gene matches: 5. This CDR3 has 16 amino acids. This receptor was obtained from a woman in her thirties or forties who had recovered from COVID-19. The rearrangement links TRBV7-2 to TRBJ2-2; TRBD1 matches at 8 bases. Specimen: peripheral blood. The CDR3 DNA sequence: TGTGCCAGCAGCTTAGCGGCAGGGGGCATTACCGGGGAGCTGTTTTTT. This encodes CASSLAAGGITGELFF. Full variable domain (rest looked up from reference TRBV7-2 and TRBJ2-2): GAGVSQSPSNKVTEKGKDVELRCDPISGHTALYWYRQSLGQGLEFLIYFQGNSAPDKSGLPSDRFSAERTGGSVSTLTIQRTQQEDSAVYLCASSLAAGGITGELFFGEGSRLTVL.